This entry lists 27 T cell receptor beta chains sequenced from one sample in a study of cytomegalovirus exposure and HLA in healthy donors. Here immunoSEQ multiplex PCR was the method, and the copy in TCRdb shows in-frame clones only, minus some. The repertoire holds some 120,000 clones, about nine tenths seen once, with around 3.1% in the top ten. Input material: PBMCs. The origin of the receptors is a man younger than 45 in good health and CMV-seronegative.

The CDR3 reads CASFQGAGEKLFF. CDR3 DNA: TGTGCCAGCTTCCAGGGGGCAGGCGAAAAACTGTTTTTT. The chain recombines TRBV6-6 with TRBJ1-4; 8 bases are shared with TRBD1. Looked up from germline, CDR1 is MNHNY and CDR2 is SVGAGI (reference sequence). The CDR3 is made up of 13 amino acids. Trimming removed 8 bases from V and 8 bases from J; junction bases left unmatched: 7.

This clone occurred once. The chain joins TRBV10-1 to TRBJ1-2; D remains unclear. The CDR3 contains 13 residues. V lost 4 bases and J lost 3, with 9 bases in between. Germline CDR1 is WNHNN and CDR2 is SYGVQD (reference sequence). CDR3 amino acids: CASSAREDYGYTF. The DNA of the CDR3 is TGCGCCAGCAGTGCCCGTGAGGACTATGGCTACACCTTC.

Here the CDR3 DNA reads TGTGCCAGTACGACAAGTCGGCGATCACCCCTCCACTTT. Translation: CASTTSRRSPLHF. The chain links TRBV19 to TRBJ1-6, with D uncertain. Trimming took 7 bases from V and 10 from J, leaving 14 bases between them. CDR1 and CDR2 (germline): LNHDA, SQIVND (reference sequence). The CDR3 covers 13 residues.

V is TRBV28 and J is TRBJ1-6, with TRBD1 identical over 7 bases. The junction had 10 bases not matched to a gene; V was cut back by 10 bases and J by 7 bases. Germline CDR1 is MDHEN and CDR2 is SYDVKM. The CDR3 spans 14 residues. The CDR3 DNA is TGTGCCATTCAGGGGGTCCTCAGGAATTCACCCCTCCACTTT. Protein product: CAIQGVLRNSPLHF.

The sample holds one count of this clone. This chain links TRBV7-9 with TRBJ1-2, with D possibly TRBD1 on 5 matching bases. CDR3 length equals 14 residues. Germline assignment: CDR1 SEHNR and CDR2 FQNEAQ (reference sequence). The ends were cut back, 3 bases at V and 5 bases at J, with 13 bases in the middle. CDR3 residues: CASSFEGLGYGYTF. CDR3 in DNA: TGTGCCAGCAGCTTCGAGGGACTCGGTTATGGCTACACCTTC.

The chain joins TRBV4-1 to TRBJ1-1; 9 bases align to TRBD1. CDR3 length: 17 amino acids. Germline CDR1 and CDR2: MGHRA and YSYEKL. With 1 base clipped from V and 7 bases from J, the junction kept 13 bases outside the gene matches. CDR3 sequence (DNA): TGCGCCAGCAGCCAAGGGGGGAAAGGACAGGGGCATGGTGAAGCTTTCTTT. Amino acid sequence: CASSQGGKGQGHGEAFF.

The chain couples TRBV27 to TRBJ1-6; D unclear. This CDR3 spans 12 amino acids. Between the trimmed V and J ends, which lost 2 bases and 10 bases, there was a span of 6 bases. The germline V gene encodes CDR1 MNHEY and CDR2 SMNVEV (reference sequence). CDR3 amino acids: CASSLAGSPLHF. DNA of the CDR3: TGTGCCAGCAGTTTAGCGGGATCACCCCTCCACTTT.

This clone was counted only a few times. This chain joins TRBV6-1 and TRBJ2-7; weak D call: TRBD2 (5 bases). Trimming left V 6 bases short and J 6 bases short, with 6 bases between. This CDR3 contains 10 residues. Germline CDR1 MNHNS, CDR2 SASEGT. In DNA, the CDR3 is TGTGCCAGCAGGACTATCGAGCAGTACTTC. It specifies CASRTIEQYF.

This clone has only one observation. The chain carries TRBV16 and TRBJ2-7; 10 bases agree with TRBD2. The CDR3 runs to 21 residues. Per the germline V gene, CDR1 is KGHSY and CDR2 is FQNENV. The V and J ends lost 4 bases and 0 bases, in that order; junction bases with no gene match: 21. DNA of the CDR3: TGTGCCAGCAGCCCTCAGTACAAGGGACTAGCGATGGGGATAGGCTCCTACGAGCAGTACTTC. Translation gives CASSPQYKGLAMGIGSYEQYF.

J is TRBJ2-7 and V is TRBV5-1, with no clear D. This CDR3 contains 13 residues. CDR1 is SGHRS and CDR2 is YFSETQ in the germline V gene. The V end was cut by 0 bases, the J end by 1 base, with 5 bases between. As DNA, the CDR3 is TGCGCCAGCAGCTTGGGGCAGTCCTACGAGCAGTACTTC. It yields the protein CASSLGQSYEQYF.

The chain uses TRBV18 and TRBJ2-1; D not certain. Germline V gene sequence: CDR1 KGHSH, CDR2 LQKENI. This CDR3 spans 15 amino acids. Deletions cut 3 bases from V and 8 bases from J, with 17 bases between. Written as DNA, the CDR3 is TGTGCCAGCTCACCCCTAACTCCCGACGGAGATGAGCAGTTCTTC. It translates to CASSPLTPDGDEQFF.

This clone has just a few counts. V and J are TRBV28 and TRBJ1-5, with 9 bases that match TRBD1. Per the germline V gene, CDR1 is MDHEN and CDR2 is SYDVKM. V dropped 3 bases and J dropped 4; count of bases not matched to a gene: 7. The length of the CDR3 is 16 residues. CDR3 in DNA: TGTGCCAGCAGTTTCCCCTTGGGGACAGGGAATCAGCCCCAGCATTTT. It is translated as CASSFPLGTGNQPQHF.

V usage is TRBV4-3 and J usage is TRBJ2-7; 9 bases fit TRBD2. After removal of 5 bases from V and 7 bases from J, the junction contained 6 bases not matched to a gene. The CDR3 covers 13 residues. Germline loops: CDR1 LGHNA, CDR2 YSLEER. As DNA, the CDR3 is TGCGCCAGCAGCTCGCGGGGGGGCGGGGAGCAGTACTTC. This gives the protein CASSSRGGGEQYF.

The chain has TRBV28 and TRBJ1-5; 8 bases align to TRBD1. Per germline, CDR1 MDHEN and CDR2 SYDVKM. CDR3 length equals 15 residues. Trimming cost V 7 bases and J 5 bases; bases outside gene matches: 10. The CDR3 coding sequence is TGTGCCAGCACCCCGGGACAGGCCCCTGATCAGCCCCAGCATTTT. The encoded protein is CASTPGQAPDQPQHF.

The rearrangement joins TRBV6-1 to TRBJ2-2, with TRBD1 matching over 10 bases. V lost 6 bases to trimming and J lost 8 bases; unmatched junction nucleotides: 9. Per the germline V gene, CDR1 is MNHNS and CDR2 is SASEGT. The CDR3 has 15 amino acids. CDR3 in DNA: TGTGCCAGCAGCCGGGACAGGGGCGGGTCGGGGGAGCTGTTTTTT. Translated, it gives CASSRDRGGSGELFF.

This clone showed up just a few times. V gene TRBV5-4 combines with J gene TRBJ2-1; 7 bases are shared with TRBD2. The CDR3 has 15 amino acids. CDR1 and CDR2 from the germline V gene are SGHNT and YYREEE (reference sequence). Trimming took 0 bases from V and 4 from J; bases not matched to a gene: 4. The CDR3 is CASSLVRGEYNEQFF. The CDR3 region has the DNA TGTGCCAGCAGCTTGGTACGGGGGGAGTACAATGAGCAGTTCTTC.

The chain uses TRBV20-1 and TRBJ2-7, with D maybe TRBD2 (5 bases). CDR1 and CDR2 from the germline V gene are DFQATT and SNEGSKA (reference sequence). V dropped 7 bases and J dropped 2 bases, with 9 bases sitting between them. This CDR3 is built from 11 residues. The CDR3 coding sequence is TGCAGTGTACCGGGGACCTACGAGCAGTACTTC. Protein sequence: CSVPGTYEQYF.

This CDR3 is CASTLPGQGFTNYGYTF. The CDR3, as DNA: TGTGCCAGCACCCTTCCGGGACAGGGGTTTACTAACTATGGCTACACCTTC. This rearrangement joins TRBV28 to TRBJ1-2; 10 bases are shared with TRBD1. V was clipped by 7 bases and J by 0 bases; unmatched bases: 11. The CDR3 is made up of 17 amino acids. CDR1 and CDR2 from the germline V gene are MDHEN and SYDVKM.

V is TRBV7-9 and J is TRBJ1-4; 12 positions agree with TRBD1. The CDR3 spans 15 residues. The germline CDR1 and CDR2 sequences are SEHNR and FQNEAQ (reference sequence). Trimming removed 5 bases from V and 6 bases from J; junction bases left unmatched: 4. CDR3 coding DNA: TGTGCCAGCAGCCCTCGGGACAGGGGGCATGAAAAACTGTTTTTT. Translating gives CASSPRDRGHEKLFF.

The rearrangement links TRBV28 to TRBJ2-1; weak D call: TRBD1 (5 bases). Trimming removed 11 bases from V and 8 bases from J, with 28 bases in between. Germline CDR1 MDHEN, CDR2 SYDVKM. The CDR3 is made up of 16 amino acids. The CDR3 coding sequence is TGTGCCGACTCGACCTGGAACAGACCCCCCAGGGATGAGCAGTTCTTC. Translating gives CADSTWNRPPRDEQFF.

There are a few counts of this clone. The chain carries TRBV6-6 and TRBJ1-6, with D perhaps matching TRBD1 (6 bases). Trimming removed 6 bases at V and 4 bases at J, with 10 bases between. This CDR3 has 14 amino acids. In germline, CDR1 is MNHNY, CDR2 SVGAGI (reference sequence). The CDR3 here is CASRTGQYNSPLHF. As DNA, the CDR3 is TGTGCCAGCAGAACTGGACAGTATAATTCACCCCTCCACTTT.

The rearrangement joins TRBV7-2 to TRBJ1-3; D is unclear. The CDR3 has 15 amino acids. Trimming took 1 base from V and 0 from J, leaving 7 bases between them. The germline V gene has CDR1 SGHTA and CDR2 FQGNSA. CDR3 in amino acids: CASSLGHSSGNTIYF. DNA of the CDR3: TGTGCCAGCAGCTTAGGGCACAGCTCTGGAAACACCATATATTTT.

In DNA form, the CDR3 reads TGTGCCAGCAGGCAGTTACAGGGGACGGCGACCCAGTACTTC. It is translated as CASRQLQGTATQYF. This chain uses TRBV6-6 with TRBJ2-5; TRBD1 matches 7 bases. Germline V lookup: CDR1 MNHNY, CDR2 SVGAGI (reference sequence). With 6 bases clipped from V and 7 bases from J, the junction kept 11 bases outside the gene matches. CDR3 length: 14 amino acids.

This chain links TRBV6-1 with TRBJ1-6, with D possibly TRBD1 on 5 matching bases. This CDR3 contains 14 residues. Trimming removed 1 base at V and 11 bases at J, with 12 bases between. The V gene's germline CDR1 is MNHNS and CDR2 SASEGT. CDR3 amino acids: CASSEGGASAPLHF. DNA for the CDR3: TGTGCCAGCAGTGAAGGGGGCGCATCGGCACCCCTCCACTTT.

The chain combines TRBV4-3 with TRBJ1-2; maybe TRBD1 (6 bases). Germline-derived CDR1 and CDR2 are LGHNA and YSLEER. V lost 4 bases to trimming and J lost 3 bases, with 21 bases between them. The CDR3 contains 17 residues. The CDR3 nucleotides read TGCGCCAGCAGCCTTAACGTGGGGGCTATTAAGGACTATGGCTACACCTTC. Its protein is CASSLNVGAIKDYGYTF.

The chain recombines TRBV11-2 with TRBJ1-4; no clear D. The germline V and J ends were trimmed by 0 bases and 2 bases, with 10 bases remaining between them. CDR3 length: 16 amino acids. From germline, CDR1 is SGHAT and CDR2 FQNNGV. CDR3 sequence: CASSLEVRGTNEKLFF. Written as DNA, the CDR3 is TGTGCCAGCAGCTTAGAGGTTCGGGGTACTAATGAAAAACTGTTTTTT.

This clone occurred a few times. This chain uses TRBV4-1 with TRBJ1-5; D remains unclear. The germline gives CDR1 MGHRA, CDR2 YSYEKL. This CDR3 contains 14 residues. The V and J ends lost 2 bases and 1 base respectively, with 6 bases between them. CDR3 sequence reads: CASSQTQSNQPQHF. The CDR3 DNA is TGCGCCAGCAGCCAAACACAGAGCAATCAGCCCCAGCATTTT.